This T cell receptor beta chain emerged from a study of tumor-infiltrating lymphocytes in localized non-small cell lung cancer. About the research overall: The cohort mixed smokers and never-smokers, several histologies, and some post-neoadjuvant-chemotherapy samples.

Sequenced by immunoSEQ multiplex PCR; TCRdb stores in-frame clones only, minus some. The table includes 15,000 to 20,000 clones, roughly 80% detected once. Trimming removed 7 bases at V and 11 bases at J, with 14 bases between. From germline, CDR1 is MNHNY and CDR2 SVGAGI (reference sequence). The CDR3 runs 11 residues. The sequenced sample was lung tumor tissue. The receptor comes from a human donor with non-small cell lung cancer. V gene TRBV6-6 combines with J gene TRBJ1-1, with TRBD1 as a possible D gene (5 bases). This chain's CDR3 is CASMLQGPAFF. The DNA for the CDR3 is TGTGCCAGCATGTTGCAGGGCCCGGCTTTCTTT.